Below are 15 T cell receptor beta chains sequenced from a single sample in a study of shared clonotypes between healthy human individuals. The assay was immunoSEQ multiplex PCR, and TCRdb's table has in-frame clones only and misses some. Among 850,000 to 1,200,000 clones listed, around 76% were seen once. Sequenced material: memory CD4+ T cells sorted from blood. The sample's subset: CD45RA-negative fraction. These receptors all stem from a man aged 18-30 years in good health.

This chain connects TRBV2 to TRBJ2-7; possibly TRBD1 for D (5 bases). V shed 1 base and J shed 0 bases, with 10 bases lying between them. CDR1 and CDR2 from the germline V gene are SNHLY and FYNNEI. The CDR3 contains 15 residues. The CDR3 sequence is CASSEGGAGSYEQYF. The CDR3 DNA sequence: TGTGCCAGCAGTGAAGGGGGCGCAGGCTCCTACGAGCAGTACTTC.

The V and J genes are TRBV6-5 and TRBJ2-4; D not resolved. V was cut by 4 bases and J by 1 base, with 11 bases left in between. Germline CDR1 and CDR2: MNHEY and SVGAGI. The CDR3 length is 15 residues. Here the CDR3 DNA reads TGTGCCAGCAGTTTGACTCTGGGGGCCAAAAACATTCAGTACTTC. Translation gives CASSLTLGAKNIQYF.

This clone was observed a handful of times. The genes are TRBV2 and TRBJ2-5; D unclear. The germline CDR1 and CDR2 sequences are SNHLY and FYNNEI. This CDR3 has 11 amino acids. Trimming left V 7 bases short and J 3 bases short, with 6 bases between. The CDR3 sequence: CASKVEETQYF. CDR3 nucleotides: TGTGCCAGCAAGGTAGAAGAGACCCAGTACTTC.

This chain joins TRBV18 and TRBJ1-5; 9 bases agree with TRBD1. The CDR3 runs 17 residues. V lost 3 bases to trimming and J lost 2 bases; unmatched junction nucleotides: 8. Germline values: CDR1 KGHSH, CDR2 LQKENI. CDR3: CASSPQTGGAGNQPQHF. The DNA for the CDR3 is TGTGCCAGCTCACCGCAAACAGGGGGCGCCGGCAATCAGCCCCAGCATTTT.

The chain combines TRBV5-1 with TRBJ2-7, with D uncertain. The V end lost 4 bases, the J end lost 0 bases, and 8 bases lay between the germline ends. The CDR3 covers 13 residues. The germline gives CDR1 SGHRS, CDR2 YFSETQ. The CDR3 spells CASSRDVSYEQYF. Here the CDR3 DNA reads TGCGCCAGCAGCCGTGACGTCTCCTACGAGCAGTACTTC. Drawing the rest from reference TRBV5-1 and TRBJ2-7, the complete variable domain is KAGVTQTPRYLIKTRGQQVTLSCSPISGHRSVSWYQQTPGQGLQFLFEYFSETQRNKGNFPGRFSGRQFSNSRSEMNVSTLELGDSALYLCASSRDVSYEQYFGPGTRLTVT.

The chain combines TRBV28 with TRBJ2-5, with TRBD2 matching 7 bases. The V segment lost 4 bases and the J segment 6 bases; nucleotides outside the gene matches: 8. The CDR3 totals 14 residues. In germline, CDR1 is MDHEN, CDR2 SYDVKM. CDR3 sequence (DNA): TGTGCCAGCAGTTCCCCGGGGGGTTGGCAGACCCAGTACTTC. Its protein is CASSSPGGWQTQYF.

The gene calls are TRBV4-3 and TRBJ2-5; 7 nucleotides match TRBD2. This CDR3 has 15 residues. Germline-derived CDR1 and CDR2 are LGHNA and YSLEER. Trimming at V came to 4 bases and at J to 3 bases, leaving 8 bases not matched to a gene. The CDR3 is CASSPDGLAEETQYF. The CDR3 DNA is TGCGCCAGCAGCCCCGACGGCCTAGCGGAAGAGACCCAGTACTTC.

A remark on this clone: This probably arose from a read error, given a far larger clone one base away. The rearrangement uses TRBV30 and TRBJ1-1; D not resolved. Trimming pared 4 bases from V and 5 bases from J, leaving 23 bases between. Per the germline V gene, CDR1 is GTSNPN and CDR2 is SVGIG (reference sequence). The CDR3 length is 16 residues. The CDR3 spells CAWNLFGLGSGTEAFF. In DNA form, the CDR3 reads TGTGCCTGGAATTTGTTTGGGCTAGGGTCGGGAACTGAAGCTTTCTTT.

This chain joins TRBV27 and TRBJ2-5; D gene unclear. This CDR3 contains 14 residues. Germline V gives CDR1 MNHEY, CDR2 SMNVEV (reference sequence). Trimming took off 2 bases at V and 7 bases at J, with 14 bases between the two ends. CDR3 protein: CASSLTPSLGTQYF. CDR3 DNA: TGTGCCAGCAGTTTAACACCCTCGCTAGGGACCCAGTACTTC.

This chain uses TRBV19 with TRBJ1-5; D uncertain. Germline V gene data show CDR1 as LNHDA and CDR2 as SQIVND (reference sequence). V was shortened by 5 bases and J by 3 bases, with 11 bases between the two germline ends. The CDR3 has 14 residues. Written as DNA, the CDR3 is TGTGCCAGTAGTCGGCAGTCCGTCAATCAGCCCCAGCATTTT. Protein product: CASSRQSVNQPQHF.

The chain couples TRBV2 to TRBJ2-1, with D uncertain. Germline-derived CDR1 and CDR2 are SNHLY and FYNNEI. The V and J ends lost 3 bases and 4 bases respectively, with 7 bases between them. The CDR3 has 13 residues. CDR3 residues: CASSEYGYNEQFF. CDR3 nucleotides: TGTGCCAGCAGTGAGTACGGGTACAATGAGCAGTTCTTC.

V and J are TRBV6-1 and TRBJ1-1, with unresolved D. Germline assignment: CDR1 MNHNS and CDR2 SASEGT. Deletions cut 7 bases from V and 0 bases from J, with 3 bases between. CDR3 length: 11 residues. DNA for the CDR3: TGTGCCAGCAAGGTGAACACTGAAGCTTTCTTT. This gives the protein CASKVNTEAFF.

The CDR3 loop is CASSTGLADIDTQYF. The DNA for the CDR3 is TGCGCCAGCAGCACGGGACTAGCGGATATAGATACGCAGTATTTT. The J gene is TRBJ2-3, the V gene TRBV5-1; TRBD2 matches 11 bases. The CDR3 totals 15 residues. The V gene's germline CDR1 is SGHRS and CDR2 YFSETQ. The V segment lost 4 bases and the J segment 5 bases; nucleotides outside the gene matches: 6.

The V and J genes are TRBV11-2 and TRBJ2-7; D is undetermined. The V end lost 3 bases, the J end lost 4 bases, and 13 bases lay between the germline ends. Germline V gene sequence: CDR1 SGHAT, CDR2 FQNNGV. The CDR3 runs 14 residues. In nucleotides, the CDR3 is TGTGCCAGCAGCTTCACAAGGGATAGTTACGAGCAGTACTTC. Translated, it gives CASSFTRDSYEQYF.

The V and J genes are TRBV10-3 and TRBJ1-6, with a weak D call TRBD1 (5 bases). This CDR3 comprises 16 residues. V was trimmed by 6 bases and J by 5 bases, leaving 17 bases between them. Germline V gene sequence: CDR1 ENHRY, CDR2 SYGVKD. The CDR3 region has the DNA TGTGCCATCAGCCGTCTACCCCCGGACAATAATTCACCCCTCCACTTT. Translating it yields CAISRLPPDNNSPLHF.